The entry below describes one T cell receptor beta chain. The CDR3 has 13 amino acids. V gave up 7 bases and J gave up 10 bases, with 14 bases separating them. Germline V gene lookup returns CDR1 MNHEY and CDR2 SVGAGI. Sequenced by immunoSEQ multiplex PCR; TCRdb stores in-frame clones only, minus some. The sample has fewer than 600,000 clones, approximately 92% seen once. These data belong to a study of blood T cell repertoires in COVID-19. The V call is TRBV6-5, the J call TRBJ1-6; maybe TRBD1 (6 bases). The clonotype was recovered from a man younger than 35 with COVID-19, enrolled during active disease. Sequenced input: peripheral blood. CDR3 sequence: CASTWTANSPLHF. In nucleotides, the CDR3 is TGTGCCAGCACTTGGACAGCCAACTCACCCCTCCACTTT.